The 18 T cell receptor beta chains below were found in one sample sequenced in a study of blood T cell repertoires in COVID-19. TCRdb's copy holds only in-frame clones and misses some; the assay was immunoSEQ multiplex PCR. Of some 76,000 clones in the sample, 75% to 85% were seen once. Sequencing was done on a sample of peripheral blood. These receptors were obtained from a human donor in a cohort sampled during active COVID-19.

CDR3 in amino acids: CASSLTRAGDTGELFF. The CDR3 nucleotides are TGTGCCAGCAGCTTAACGAGGGCAGGGGACACCGGGGAGCTGTTTTTT. The chain uses TRBV7-3 and TRBJ2-2; a possible D gene is TRBD1 (6 bases). CDR3 length equals 16 residues. The germline V and J ends were trimmed by 0 bases and 3 bases, with 11 bases remaining between them. Germline-derived CDR1 and CDR2 are SGHTA and FQGTGA.

The chain uses TRBV14 and TRBJ2-5; TRBD2 matches at 7 bases. Looked up from germline, CDR1 is SGHDN and CDR2 is FVKESK. V lost 1 base and J lost 0; bases outside the gene matches: 5. The CDR3 spans 16 residues. CDR3 sequence (DNA): TGTGCCAGCAGCCAAGTGGGAGGGAGAGACCAAGAGACCCAGTACTTC. Amino acids: CASSQVGGRDQETQYF.

J is TRBJ1-2 and V is TRBV3-1 (or the pseudogene TRBV3-2); 7 bases are shared with TRBD1. The germline CDR1 and CDR2 sequences are LGHDT and YNNKEL (reference sequence). J gave up 5 bases and V 4 bases, and 10 bases lay outside the gene matches. The CDR3 contains 15 residues. The CDR3 DNA is TGTGCCAGCAGCCTTGACAGGGAGTTCGGATATGGCTACACCTTC. Its translation: CASSLDREFGYGYTF.

The V and J genes are TRBV18 and TRBJ1-1; no definite D call. Germline V gives CDR1 KGHSH, CDR2 LQKENI. The CDR3 is made up of 13 amino acids. Trimming removed 5 bases at V and 0 bases at J, with 7 bases between. This CDR3 reads CASSTGVNTEAFF. The CDR3 nucleotides read TGTGCCAGCTCAACGGGTGTGAACACTGAAGCTTTCTTT. The full variable domain, its missing parts supplied by reference TRBV18 and TRBJ1-1, is NAGVMQNPRHLVRRRGQEARLRCSPMKGHSHVYWYRQLPEEGLKFMVYLQKENIIDESGMPKERFSAEFPKEGPSILRIQQVVRGDSAAYFCASSTGVNTEAFFGQGTRLTVV.

This chain joins TRBV4-1 and TRBJ2-2, with D perhaps matching TRBD1 (5 bases). The germline CDR1 and CDR2 sequences are MGHRA and YSYEKL. V lost 1 base to trimming and J lost 6 bases, with 15 bases between them. The CDR3 has 16 amino acids. CDR3 loop: CASSQGIQDPAGELFF. The DNA of the CDR3 is TGCGCCAGCAGCCAAGGAATACAGGACCCCGCCGGGGAGCTGTTTTTT.

The V call is TRBV7-3, the J call TRBJ2-1, with 8 nucleotides matching TRBD2. With 5 bases clipped from V and 10 bases from J, the junction kept 13 bases outside the gene matches. This CDR3 region has 15 residues. Germline V gene sequence: CDR1 SGHTA, CDR2 FQGTGA. The CDR3 loop is CASSRTPSGGAEQFF. CDR3 nucleotide sequence: TGTGCCAGCAGCCGCACCCCCTCGGGGGGGGCGGAGCAGTTCTTC.

Concerning this clone: The sample has other DNA sequences that encode this CDR3 too. The rearrangement uses TRBV4-1 and TRBJ2-3, with 13 bases identical to TRBD2. The V and J ends lost 4 bases and 5 bases, in that order; junction bases with no gene match: 6. The CDR3 contains 16 residues. CDR1 is MGHRA, CDR2 YSYEKL, per germline. DNA for the CDR3: TGCGCCAGCAGCCGAACTAGCGGGGGGGCCGAAGATACGCAGTATTTT. Residues: CASSRTSGGAEDTQYF.

In DNA form, the CDR3 reads TGCGCCAGCAGCAGAGGAACAGGGATCCCTGAAGCTTTCTTT. Protein sequence: CASSRGTGIPEAFF. The chain employs TRBV5-1 and TRBJ1-1; a weak D match, TRBD1 (6 bases). CDR3 size: 14 residues. Germline loops: CDR1 SGHRS, CDR2 YFSETQ. V gave up 4 bases and J gave up 6 bases, with 16 bases separating them. Complete variable domain (other parts from reference TRBV5-1 and TRBJ1-1): KAGVTQTPRYLIKTRGQQVTLSCSPISGHRSVSWYQQTPGQGLQFLFEYFSETQRNKGNFPGRFSGRQFSNSRSEMNVSTLELGDSALYLCASSRGTGIPEAFFGQGTRLTVV.

Details on this clone: Sequence at one end of the junction differs from germline and may be a read error. The chain recombines TRBV7-7 with TRBJ1-4, with TRBD1 as a possible D gene (5 bases). The CDR3 extends over 13 amino acids. Germline V gene lookup returns CDR1 SSHAT and CDR2 FNYEAQ (reference sequence). The CDR3 reads CASSKDTNEELFF. The DNA of the CDR3 is TGTGCCAGCAGCAAGGACACTAATGAAGAACTGTTTTTT.

The J gene is TRBJ1-1, the V gene TRBV5-4; TRBD1 is a possible D gene (5 bases). The CDR3 totals 14 residues. Germline CDR1 reads SGHNT; CDR2 reads YYREEE (reference sequence). Trimming removed 4 bases from V and 1 base from J, with 11 bases in between. The CDR3 is CASSRHRKNTEAFF. The CDR3, as DNA: TGTGCCAGCAGCCGCCACAGGAAGAACACTGAAGCTTTCTTT.

V is TRBV21-1 and J is TRBJ1-6; the table's D call TRBD1 went unverified against the DNA. TRBV21-1 has pseudogene status. There are 15 residues in the CDR3. The CDR3 sequence is CASSKGRPYNSPLHF. In nucleotides, the CDR3 is TGTGCCAGCAGCAAGGGCCGGCCATATAATTCACCCCTCCACTTT.

This chain connects TRBV11-3 to TRBJ1-1, with 8 positions matching TRBD1. With 4 bases clipped from V and 4 bases from J, the junction kept 2 bases outside the gene matches. This CDR3 is 13 amino acids long. Germline V lookup: CDR1 SGHNT, CDR2 YENEEA. The CDR3 nucleotides read TGTGCCAGCAGCTCAGGACAGGGCACTGAAGCTTTCTTT. This encodes CASSSGQGTEAFF.

The chain couples TRBV4-2 to TRBJ2-5, with unresolved D. V lost 2 bases to trimming and J lost 0 bases, with 7 bases between them. The CDR3 consists of 14 residues. Germline CDR1 LGHNA, CDR2 YNFKEQ. Here the CDR3 reads CASSQITDQETQYF. In DNA, the CDR3 is TGTGCCAGCAGCCAAATCACAGACCAAGAGACCCAGTACTTC.

The chain is built from TRBV7-8 and TRBJ1-5; no reliable D call. Trimming took off 2 bases at V and 5 bases at J, with 10 bases between the two ends. Germline V gene data show CDR1 as SGHVS and CDR2 as FQNEAQ. The CDR3 consists of 14 residues. The CDR3 DNA is TGTGCCAGCAGCTTACAGATCTCACATCAGCCCCAGCATTTT. Translating gives CASSLQISHQPQHF.

The V and J genes are TRBV6-5 and TRBJ1-1; 12 bases map to TRBD1. CDR3 length equals 15 residues. V shed 5 bases, J shed 10 bases, and the junction held 11 bases outside the gene matches. Germline loops: CDR1 MNHEY, CDR2 SVGAGI. CDR3 in DNA: TGTGCCAGCAGTCCCCCGGGGACAGGGGGCGGGGGAGCTTTCTTT. Translating gives CASSPPGTGGGGAFF.

The gene calls are TRBV9 and TRBJ2-5; D is unclear. V lost 2 bases to trimming and J lost 1 base, with 6 bases between them. Germline CDR1 reads SGDLS; CDR2 reads YYNGEE. The CDR3 sequence is 13 residues long. The CDR3 reads CASSVDIQETQYF. DNA of the CDR3: TGTGCCAGCAGCGTCGACATCCAAGAGACCCAGTACTTC. Full variable domain (outside the CDR3, taken from reference TRBV9 and TRBJ2-5): DSGVTQTPKHLITATGQRVTLRCSPRSGDLSVYWYQQSLDQGLQFLIQYYNGEERAKGNILERFSAQQFPDLHSELNLSSLELGDSALYFCASSVDIQETQYFGPGTRLLVL.

The V call is TRBV30, the J call TRBJ1-5, with D unclear. The germline V gene has CDR1 GTSNPN and CDR2 SVGIG (reference sequence). V lost 4 bases and J lost 0, with 10 bases in between. This CDR3 comprises 14 residues. CDR3 nucleotide sequence: TGTGCCTGGACCCGCCAACATAGCAATCAGCCCCAGCATTTT. This codes for CAWTRQHSNQPQHF.

The chain has TRBV7-8 and TRBJ1-1; perhaps TRBD1 as D (6 bases). Between the trimmed V and J ends, which lost 5 bases and 0 bases, there was a span of 22 bases. This CDR3 comprises 18 residues. Germline V lookup: CDR1 SGHVS, CDR2 FQNEAQ. For the CDR3, the DNA is TGTGCCAGCAGCCTAGGAAGGGGGGGCCCCAGAATGAACACTGAAGCTTTCTTT. Protein product: CASSLGRGGPRMNTEAFF.